Here is one T cell receptor beta chain with its context. This sample was included in a study of T cells in tuberculosis. Sequenced by immunoSEQ multiplex PCR; TCRdb stores in-frame clones only, minus some. Of about 38,000 clones listed, roughly 94% are singletons. The CDR3 covers 17 residues. Germline CDR1 and CDR2: SNHLY and FYNNEI. V lost 6 bases and J 0 bases, leaving 18 bases between the germline ends. The time point here: new active TB diagnosis, blood taken before or within 7 days of starting treatment. This specimen consisted of PBMCs, obtained at tuberculosis diagnosis. The chain couples TRBV2 to TRBJ2-1; perhaps TRBD1 as D (6 bases). This receptor was obtained from an adult with tuberculosis. CDR3 DNA sequence: TGTGCCAGCAGCGAACCCGACAGGATTAGCTCCTACAATGAGCAGTTCTTC. Translating gives CASSEPDRISSYNEQFF.